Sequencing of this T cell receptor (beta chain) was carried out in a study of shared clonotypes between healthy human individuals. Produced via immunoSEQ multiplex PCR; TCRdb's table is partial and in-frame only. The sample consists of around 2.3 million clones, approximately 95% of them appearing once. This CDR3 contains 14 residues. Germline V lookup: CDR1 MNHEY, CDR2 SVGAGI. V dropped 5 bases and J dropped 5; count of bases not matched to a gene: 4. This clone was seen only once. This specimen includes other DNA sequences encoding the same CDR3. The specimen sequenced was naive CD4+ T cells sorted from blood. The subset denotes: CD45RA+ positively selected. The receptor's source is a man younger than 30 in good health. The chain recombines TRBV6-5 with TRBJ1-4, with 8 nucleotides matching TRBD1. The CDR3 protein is CASSPRTGNEKLFF. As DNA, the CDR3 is TGTGCCAGCAGTCCTAGGACAGGGAATGAAAAACTGTTTTTT.